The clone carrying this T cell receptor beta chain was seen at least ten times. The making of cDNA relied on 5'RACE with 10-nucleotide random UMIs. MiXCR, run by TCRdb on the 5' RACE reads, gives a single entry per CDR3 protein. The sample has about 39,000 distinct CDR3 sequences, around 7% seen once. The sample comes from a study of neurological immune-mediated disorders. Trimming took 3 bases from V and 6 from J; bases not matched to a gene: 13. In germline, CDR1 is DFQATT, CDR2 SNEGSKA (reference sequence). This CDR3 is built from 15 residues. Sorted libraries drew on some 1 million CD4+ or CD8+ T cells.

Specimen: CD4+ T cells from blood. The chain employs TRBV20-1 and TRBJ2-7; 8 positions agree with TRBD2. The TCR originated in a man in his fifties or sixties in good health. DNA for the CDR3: TGCAGTGCTAGTGATATATCGGGAGGGATACGCGAGCAGTACTTC. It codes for CSASDISGGIREQYF.